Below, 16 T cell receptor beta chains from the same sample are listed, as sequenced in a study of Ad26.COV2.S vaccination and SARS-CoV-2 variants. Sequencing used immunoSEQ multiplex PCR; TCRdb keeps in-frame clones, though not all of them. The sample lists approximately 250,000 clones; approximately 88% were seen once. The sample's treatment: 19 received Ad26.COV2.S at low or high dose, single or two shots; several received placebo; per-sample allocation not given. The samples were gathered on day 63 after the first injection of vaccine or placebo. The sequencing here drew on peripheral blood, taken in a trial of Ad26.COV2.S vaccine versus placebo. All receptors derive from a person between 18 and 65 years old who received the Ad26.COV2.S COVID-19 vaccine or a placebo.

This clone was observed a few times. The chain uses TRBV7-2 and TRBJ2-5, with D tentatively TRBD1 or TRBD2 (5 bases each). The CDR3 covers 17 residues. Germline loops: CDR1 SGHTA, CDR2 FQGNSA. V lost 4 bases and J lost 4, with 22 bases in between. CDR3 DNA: TGTGCCAGCAGCTCTACCCCCCCGGGACGTGATGGAGAGACCCAGTACTTC. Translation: CASSSTPPGRDGETQYF.

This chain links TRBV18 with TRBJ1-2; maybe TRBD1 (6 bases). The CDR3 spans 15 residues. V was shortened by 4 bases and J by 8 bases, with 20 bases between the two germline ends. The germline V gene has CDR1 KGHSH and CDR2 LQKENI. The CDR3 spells CASSLGTGLQEGYTF. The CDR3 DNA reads TGTGCCAGCTCACTCGGCACAGGGTTACAAGAGGGCTACACCTTC. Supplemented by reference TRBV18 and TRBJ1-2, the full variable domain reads NAGVMQNPRHLVRRRGQEARLRCSPMKGHSHVYWYRQLPEEGLKFMVYLQKENIIDESGMPKERFSAEFPKEGPSILRIQQVVRGDSAAYFCASSLGTGLQEGYTFGSGTRLTVV.

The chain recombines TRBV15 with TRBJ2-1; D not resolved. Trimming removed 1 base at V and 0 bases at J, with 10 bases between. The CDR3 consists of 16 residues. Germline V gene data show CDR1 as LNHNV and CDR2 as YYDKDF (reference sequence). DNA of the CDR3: TGTGCCACCAGCAGAGTCGGGTCGAGCTCCTACAATGAGCAGTTCTTC. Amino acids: CATSRVGSSSYNEQFF.

The CDR3 region is CASSGSNQPQHF. The CDR3 DNA is TGTGCCAGCTCGGGAAGCAATCAGCCCCAGCATTTT. The chain is built from TRBV18 and TRBJ1-5; no definite D call. CDR3 length equals 12 residues. V was trimmed by 6 bases and J by 1 base, leaving 4 bases between them. The germline V gene has CDR1 KGHSH and CDR2 LQKENI. Filled out from reference TRBV18 and TRBJ1-5, the complete variable domain reads NAGVMQNPRHLVRRRGQEARLRCSPMKGHSHVYWYRQLPEEGLKFMVYLQKENIIDESGMPKERFSAEFPKEGPSILRIQQVVRGDSAAYFCASSGSNQPQHFGDGTRLSIL.

In DNA, the CDR3 is TGTGCCAGCAGTCGCGCGGGGGAGCGAAAATCCTACGAGCAGTACGTC. Protein sequence: CASSRAGERKSYEQYV. The rearrangement links TRBV3-1 (or the pseudogene TRBV3-2) to TRBJ2-7; TRBD2 matches at 7 bases. The CDR3 length is 16 residues. The germline V gene encodes CDR1 LGHDT and CDR2 YNNKEL (reference sequence). J gave up 1 base and V 6 bases, and 12 bases lay outside the gene matches.

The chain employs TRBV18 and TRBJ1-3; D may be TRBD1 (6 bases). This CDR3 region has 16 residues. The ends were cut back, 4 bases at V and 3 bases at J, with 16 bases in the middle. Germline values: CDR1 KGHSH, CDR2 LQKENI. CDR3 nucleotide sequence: TGTGCCAGCTCACGTTCCGCAGGGGCAGGTGGAAACACCATATATTTT. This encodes CASSRSAGAGGNTIYF.

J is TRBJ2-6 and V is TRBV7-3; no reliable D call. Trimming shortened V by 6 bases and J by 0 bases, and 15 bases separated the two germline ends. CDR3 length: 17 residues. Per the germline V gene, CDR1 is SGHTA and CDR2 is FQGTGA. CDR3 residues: CASSSDMRISGANVLTF. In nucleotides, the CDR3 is TGTGCCAGCAGTTCAGACATGAGGATCTCTGGGGCCAACGTCCTGACTTTC.

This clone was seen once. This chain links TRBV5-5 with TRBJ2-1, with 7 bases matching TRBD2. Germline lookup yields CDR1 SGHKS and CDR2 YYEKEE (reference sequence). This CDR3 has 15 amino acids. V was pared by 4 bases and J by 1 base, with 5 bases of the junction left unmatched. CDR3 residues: CASSELAVSYNEQFF. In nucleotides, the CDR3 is TGTGCCAGCAGCGAGCTAGCGGTTTCCTACAATGAGCAGTTCTTC.

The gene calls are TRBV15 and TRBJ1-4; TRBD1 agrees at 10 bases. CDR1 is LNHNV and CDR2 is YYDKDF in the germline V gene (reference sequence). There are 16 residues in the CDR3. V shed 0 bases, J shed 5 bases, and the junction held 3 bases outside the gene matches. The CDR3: CATSRDKGQGNEKLFF. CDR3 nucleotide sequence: TGTGCCACCAGCAGAGATAAGGGACAGGGGAATGAAAAACTGTTTTTT.

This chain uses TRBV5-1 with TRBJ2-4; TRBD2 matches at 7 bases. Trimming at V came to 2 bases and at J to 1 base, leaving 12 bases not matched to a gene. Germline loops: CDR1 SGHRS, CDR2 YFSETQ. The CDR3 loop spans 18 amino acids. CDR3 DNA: TGCGCCAGCAGCTTTAGCGGGTCCCTCGATGTGGCCAAAAACATTCAGTACTTC. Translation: CASSFSGSLDVAKNIQYF. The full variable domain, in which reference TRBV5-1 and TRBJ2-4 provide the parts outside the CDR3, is KAGVTQTPRYLIKTRGQQVTLSCSPISGHRSVSWYQQTPGQGLQFLFEYFSETQRNKGNFPGRFSGRQFSNSRSEMNVSTLELGDSALYLCASSFSGSLDVAKNIQYFGAGTRLSVL.

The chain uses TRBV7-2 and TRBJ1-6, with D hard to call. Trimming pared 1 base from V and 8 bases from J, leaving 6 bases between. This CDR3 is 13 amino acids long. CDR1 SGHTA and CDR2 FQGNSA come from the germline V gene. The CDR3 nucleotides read TGTGCCAGCAGCTTAGAGGAGTATTCACCCCTCCACTTT. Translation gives CASSLEEYSPLHF. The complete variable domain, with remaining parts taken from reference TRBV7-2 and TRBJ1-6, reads GAGVSQSPSNKVTEKGKDVELRCDPISGHTALYWYRQSLGQGLEFLIYFQGNSAPDKSGLPSDRFSAERTGGSVSTLTIQRTQQEDSAVYLCASSLEEYSPLHFGNGTRLTVT.

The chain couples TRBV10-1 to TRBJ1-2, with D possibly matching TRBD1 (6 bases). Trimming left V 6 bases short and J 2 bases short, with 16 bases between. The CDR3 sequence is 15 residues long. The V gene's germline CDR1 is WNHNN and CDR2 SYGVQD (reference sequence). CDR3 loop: CASSDLGQGNYGYTF. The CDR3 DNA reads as TGCGCCAGCAGCGATTTGGGGCAGGGGAACTATGGCTACACCTTC.

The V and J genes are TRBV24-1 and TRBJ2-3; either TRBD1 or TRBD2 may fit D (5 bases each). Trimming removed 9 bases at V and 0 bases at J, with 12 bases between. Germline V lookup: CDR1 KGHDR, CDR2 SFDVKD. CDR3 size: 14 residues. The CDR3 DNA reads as TGTGCCACCGCACGGGACGGAAGCACAGATACGCAGTATTTT. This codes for CATARDGSTDTQYF.

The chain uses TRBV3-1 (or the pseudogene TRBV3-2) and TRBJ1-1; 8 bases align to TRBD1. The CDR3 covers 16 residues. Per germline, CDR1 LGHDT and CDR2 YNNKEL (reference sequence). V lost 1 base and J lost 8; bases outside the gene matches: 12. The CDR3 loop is CASSQVGWAGGAEAFF. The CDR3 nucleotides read TGTGCCAGCAGCCAAGTAGGATGGGCAGGGGGCGCAGAAGCTTTCTTT.

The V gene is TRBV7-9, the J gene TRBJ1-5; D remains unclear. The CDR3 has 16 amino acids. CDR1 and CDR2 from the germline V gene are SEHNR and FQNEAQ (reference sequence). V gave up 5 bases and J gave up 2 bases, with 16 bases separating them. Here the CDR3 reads CASSARTVGGNQPQHF. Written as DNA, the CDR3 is TGTGCCAGCAGCGCCCGGACGGTCGGGGGCAATCAGCCCCAGCATTTT.

The CDR3 protein is CASSYKDTTDTQYF. CDR3 nucleotides: TGTGCCAGCAGTTATAAGGACACCACAGATACGCAGTATTTT. This chain uses TRBV6-5 with TRBJ2-3, with D tentatively TRBD1 (5 bases). CDR1 is MNHEY and CDR2 is SVGAGI in the germline V gene. CDR3 length: 14 residues. Between the trimmed V and J ends, which lost 3 bases and 2 bases, there was a span of 9 bases.